Following are 23 T cell receptor beta chains from one sample sequenced in a study of blood T cells in healthy people across ages. For the second PCR, which ran for about 7 to 11 cycles, a sample-barcoded 5' primer and a J-beta primer mix were used. MiXCR, applied by TCRdb to the 5' RACE reads, yields one record per CDR3 protein. The sample shows 250,000 to 300,000 distinct CDR3 sequences, 25% to 30% of them seen only once. The sample taken for sequencing was blood. The receptors stem from a woman in her 70s in good health.

The CDR3 sequence: CASSQTVENTGELFF. DNA for the CDR3: TGTGCCAGCAGCCAAACAGTCGAAAACACCGGGGAGCTGTTTTTT. V usage is TRBV14 and J usage is TRBJ2-2; the D is unclear. In germline, CDR1 is SGHDN, CDR2 FVKESK. The ends were cut back, 2 bases at V and 2 bases at J, with 9 bases in the middle. The length of the CDR3 is 15 residues.

The chain employs TRBV4-2 and TRBJ2-7; D is unresolved. Per germline, CDR1 LGHNA and CDR2 YNFKEQ. With 1 base removed from V and 3 bases from J, the gap between germline ends came to 10 bases. CDR3 size: 14 residues. In DNA, the CDR3 is TGTGCCAGCAGCCAAGGCGGCACAAACTACGAGCAGTACTTC. Its protein is CASSQGGTNYEQYF.

The chain is built from TRBV12-3 or TRBV12-4 and TRBJ2-5; 7 bases align to TRBD2. The end of the DNA aligns better with TRBJ2-7, so the J call may be wrong. This CDR3 has 15 amino acids. As DNA, the CDR3 is TGTGCCAGCAGCCCTAGCGGAGGGAGCTCCTACGAGCAGTACTTC. Protein product: CASSPSGGSSYEQYF.

This clonotype was observed a few times. This chain uses TRBV7-2 with TRBJ1-2; TRBD1 is a possible D gene (5 bases). CDR1 and CDR2 from the germline V gene are SGHTA and FQGNSA. V lost 1 base, J lost 8 bases, and 17 bases lay in between. The CDR3 is 15 residues long. CDR3 nucleotides: TGTGCCAGCAGCTTAGGGCCAGCGGGGGGAGAGGGCTACACCTTC. Protein sequence: CASSLGPAGGEGYTF.

A remark on this clonotype: The junction departs from germline at one end; a sequencing error may be responsible. The rearrangement links TRBV2 to TRBJ1-2; D is perhaps TRBD1 (6 bases). The germline CDR1 and CDR2 sequences are SNHLY and FYNNEI. The CDR3 runs 14 residues. CDR3: CASGEGGVNYGYTF. As DNA, the CDR3 is TGTGCCAGCGGTGAGGGGGGTGTGAACTATGGCTACACCTTC. The complete variable domain, with remaining parts taken from reference TRBV2 and TRBJ1-2, reads EPEVTQTPSHQVTQMGQEVILRCVPISNHLYFYWYRQILGQKVEFLVSFYNNEISEKSEIFDDQFSVERPDGSNFTLKIRSTKLEDSAMYFCASGEGGVNYGYTFGSGTRLTVV.

The genes are TRBV20-1 and TRBJ2-1, with D unresolved. Germline loops: CDR1 DFQATT, CDR2 SNEGSKA (reference sequence). CDR3 size: 11 residues. V gave up 3 bases and J gave up 7 bases, with 7 bases separating them. The CDR3 nucleotides are TGCAGTGCTAGGACGGAGAATGAGCAGTTCTTC. This sequence encodes CSARTENEQFF.

V is TRBV27 and J is TRBJ1-1; no firm D call. The V gene lost 6 bases and the J gene lost 1 base, with 9 bases spanning the gap. CDR1 MNHEY and CDR2 SMNVEV come from the germline V gene (reference sequence). CDR3 length: 13 residues. CDR3 nucleotides: TGTGCCAGCAGACCTGCAGGGAACACTGAAGCTTTCTTT. This translates into CASRPAGNTEAFF.

The rearrangement joins TRBV5-1 to TRBJ2-3, with TRBD2 identical over 9 bases. Germline-derived CDR1 and CDR2 are SGHRS and YFSETQ. The CDR3 has 17 residues. The J segment lost 2 bases and the V segment lost 3 bases, leaving 10 bases of the junction unmatched. The CDR3 DNA follows: TGCGCCAGCAGCTCCTCTTACCTAGCGGGGCACACAGATACGCAGTATTTT. Its protein product is CASSSSYLAGHTDTQYF.

A few counts support this clonotype. The rearrangement uses TRBV5-1 and TRBJ2-5; D not resolved. The V gene's germline CDR1 is SGHRS and CDR2 YFSETQ. V shed 0 bases and J shed 4 bases, with 10 bases lying between them. The CDR3 spans 14 residues. Here the CDR3 DNA reads TGCGCCAGCAGCTTGGCTGTAGGTATAGAGACCCAGTACTTC. Translation: CASSLAVGIETQYF.

The chain recombines TRBV29-1 with TRBJ2-1; D is unclear. Germline loops: CDR1 SQVTM, CDR2 ANQGSEA. The CDR3 spans 10 residues. Deletions cut 6 bases from V and 8 bases from J, with 8 bases between. DNA for the CDR3: TGCAGCGTAGGATGGGATGAGCAGTTCTTC. Translating it yields CSVGWDEQFF.

This clonotype was seen a single time. The junction does not match germline at one end; this may be a read error. This chain connects TRBV7-2 to TRBJ2-3; no reliable D call. This CDR3 has 13 amino acids. CDR1 SGHTA and CDR2 FQGNSA come from the germline V gene. This CDR3 reads CASSLGGLNTQCF. As DNA, the CDR3 is TGTGCCAGCAGCTTAGGAGGATTGAATACGCAGTGTTTT. Combining the CDR3 with reference TRBV7-2 and TRBJ2-3 gives the whole variable domain GAGVSQSPSNKVTEKGKDVELRCDPISGHTALYWYRQSLGQGLEFLIYFQGNSAPDKSGLPSDRFSAERTGGSVSTLTIQRTQQEDSAVYLCASSLGGLNTQCFGPGTRLTVL.

This chain links TRBV7-9 with TRBJ2-5; D perhaps matches TRBD1 (6 bases). Germline V lookup: CDR1 SEHNR, CDR2 FQNEAQ (reference sequence). The CDR3 is 17 amino acids. Trimming took 5 bases from V and 5 from J, leaving 24 bases between them. The CDR3: CASSTNTRGVNRETQYF. CDR3 bases: TGTGCCAGCAGCACGAATACCAGGGGTGTAAATCGGGAGACCCAGTACTTC.

The V and J genes are TRBV5-5 and TRBJ2-1, with 8 bases identical to TRBD2. V lost 4 bases and J lost 4; bases outside the gene matches: 13. The germline V gene encodes CDR1 SGHKS and CDR2 YYEKEE (reference sequence). This CDR3 contains 17 residues. CDR3 bases: TGTGCCAGCAGCCGTACTAGCGGCTTAGGGATTTACAATGAGCAGTTCTTC. It codes for CASSRTSGLGIYNEQFF.

This clonotype was recorded a few times. The V call is TRBV7-8, the J call TRBJ1-1; no clear D gene. CDR3 length equals 14 residues. CDR1 and CDR2 (germline): SGHVS, FQNEAQ. V lost 4 bases and J 4 bases, leaving 13 bases between the germline ends. This CDR3 reads CASSSLLSGTEAFF. The DNA for the CDR3 is TGTGCCAGCAGCTCTCTCCTATCTGGCACTGAAGCTTTCTTT.

This clonotype was seen more than once but under ten times. The rearrangement joins TRBV7-9 to TRBJ1-2; D uncertain. The CDR3 extends over 17 amino acids. Germline V lookup: CDR1 SEHNR, CDR2 FQNEAQ (reference sequence). V lost 4 bases and J 4 bases, leaving 22 bases between the germline ends. Here the CDR3 reads CASSSLATRVESYGYTF. The DNA of the CDR3 is TGTGCCAGCAGCTCCCTAGCTACAAGGGTGGAGAGCTATGGCTACACCTTC.

In its sample, this clonotype was seen many times. The V call is TRBV6-2 or TRBV6-3, the J call TRBJ1-5; 10 positions match TRBD1. Trimming at V came to 6 bases and at J to 6 bases, leaving 8 bases not matched to a gene. This CDR3 spans 15 amino acids. Germline V gives CDR1 MNHEY, CDR2 SVGEGT. The CDR3 reads CASSPFDRGLQPQHF. The CDR3 nucleotides read TGTGCCAGCAGCCCATTCGACAGGGGGCTTCAGCCCCAGCATTTT.

This clonotype was counted a few times. The junction shows a germline mismatch at one end, possibly a read error. The CDR3 coding sequence is TGCGCTAGCAGCGGGGGGAAGGCTAGCGGGAAAGAGACCCAGTACTTC. Protein product: CASSGGKASGKETQYF. This chain links TRBV4-1 with TRBJ2-5; TRBD2 aligns across 9 bases. In germline, CDR1 is MGHRA, CDR2 YSYEKL. The CDR3 sequence is 16 residues long.

V and J are TRBV7-9 and TRBJ2-7, with TRBD1 as a possible D gene (5 bases). The ends were cut back, 5 bases at V and 7 bases at J, with 18 bases in the middle. Germline loops: CDR1 SEHNR, CDR2 FQNEAQ (reference sequence). This CDR3 contains 14 residues. CDR3 loop: CASSPYRKGREQYF. Written as DNA, the CDR3 is TGTGCCAGCAGCCCCTACCGAAAGGGGCGGGAGCAGTACTTC.

The gene calls are TRBV7-2 and TRBJ2-5; 7 positions agree with TRBD1. The CDR3 spans 16 residues. The V and J ends lost 5 bases and 4 bases, in that order; junction bases with no gene match: 13. Germline V CDR1 and CDR2: SGHTA, FQGNSA. The CDR3 coding sequence is TGTGCCAGCAGCCAAACAGGGGAAAGAGGTCTAGAGACCCAGTACTTC. Amino acid sequence: CASSQTGERGLETQYF.

The J gene is TRBJ1-2, the V gene TRBV20-1; a weak D match, TRBD1 (6 bases). CDR3 length: 14 amino acids. The V end was cut by 6 bases, the J end by 4 bases, with 18 bases between. The germline V gene encodes CDR1 DFQATT and CDR2 SNEGSKA (reference sequence). CDR3 DNA: TGCAGTGCGCAAGGGGGGATCGCCCTCTATGGCTACACCTTC. Translation: CSAQGGIALYGYTF.

This clonotype was counted only a few times. The V gene is TRBV4-1, the J gene TRBJ2-2; D is tentatively TRBD1 or TRBD2 (5 bases each). CDR1 is MGHRA and CDR2 is YSYEKL in the germline V gene. This CDR3 spans 15 amino acids. V lost 8 bases and J lost 5, with 18 bases in between. Here the CDR3 reads CASRVDGTGTGELFF. CDR3 nucleotide sequence: TGCGCCAGCCGAGTGGACGGGACGGGGACCGGGGAGCTGTTTTTT.

This chain uses TRBV29-1 with TRBJ2-3; D uncertain. The ends were cut back, 7 bases at V and 6 bases at J, with 14 bases in the middle. This CDR3 comprises 12 residues. Germline loops: CDR1 SQVTM, CDR2 ANQGSEA. The CDR3 nucleotides are TGCAGCGCAACACCCACTGCCGATACGCAGTATTTT. This sequence encodes CSATPTADTQYF.

This clonotype was observed at least ten times. The CDR3 nucleotides are TGTGCCAGCAGCCCCGGACAGGCTAGGAATGAAAAACTGTTTTTT. Translating gives CASSPGQARNEKLFF. The V gene is TRBV5-6, the J gene TRBJ1-4, with 7 bases lining up with TRBD1. The CDR3 loop spans 15 amino acids. CDR1 is SGHDT, CDR2 YYEEEE, per germline. After removal of 4 bases from V and 5 bases from J, the junction contained 8 bases not matched to a gene.